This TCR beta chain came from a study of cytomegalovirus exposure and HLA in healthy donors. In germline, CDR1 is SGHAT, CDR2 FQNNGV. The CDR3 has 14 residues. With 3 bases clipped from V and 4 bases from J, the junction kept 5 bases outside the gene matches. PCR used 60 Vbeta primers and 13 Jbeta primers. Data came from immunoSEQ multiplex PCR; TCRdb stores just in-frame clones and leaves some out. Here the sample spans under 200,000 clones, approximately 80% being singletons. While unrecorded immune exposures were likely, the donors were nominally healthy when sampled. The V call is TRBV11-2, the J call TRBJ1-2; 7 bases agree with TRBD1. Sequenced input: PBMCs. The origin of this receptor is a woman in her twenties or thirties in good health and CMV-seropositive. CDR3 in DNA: TGTGCCAGCAGCTTCACTCAGGGGGGCTATGGCTACACCTTC. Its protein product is CASSFTQGGYGYTF.